A selection of T cell receptor beta chains follows, all from one sample in a study of metastatic and nonmetastatic thyroid tumors. TCRdb re-called the PCR reads through MiXCR. The sample records approximately 20,000 clones, 25% being singletons. The material sequenced was blood. The receptor source for this set is a male donor with papillary thyroid cancer or a benign thyroid nodule (not recorded which). Some clones in this sample may be carry-over from other donors' samples. Each CDR3 is given with its conserved first and last residue. The D gene is left open where the match is weak. Size is stated for part of the rows, as once, few or many counts, or as a class when the clone is expanded.

d_call	j_call	v_call	clone_size	cdr3_aa	cdr3_nt
.	TRBJ2-1	TRBV20-1	.	CSARDPNRHNEQFF	TGCAGTGCTAGAGATCCTAACAGACACAATGAGCAGTTCTTT
.	TRBJ2-7	TRBV20-1	.	CGAGDGAQYEQYF	TGCGGTGCTGGGGACGGGGCGCAGTACGAGCAGTACTTC
.	TRBJ2-1	TRBV11-2	once	CASSLVGGAVNNEQFF	TGTGCCAGCAGCTTAGTAGGGGGGGCCGTGAACAATGAGCAGTTCTTC
.	TRBJ2-7	TRBV2	once	CASGTSRDGPYEQYF	TGTGCCAGCGGGACCTCAAGGGACGGCCCCTACGAGCAGTATTTC
.	TRBJ1-4	TRBV12-3/TRBV12-4	few	CASSLSGGNEKLFF	TGTGCCAGCAGTTTGAGCGGGGGTAATGAAAAACTGTTTTTT
.	TRBJ2-2	TRBV5-4	many	CASSLWRDPTGELFF	TGTGCCAGCAGCTTGTGGCGGGACCCCACCGGGGAGCTGTTTTTT
TRBD2	TRBJ2-7	TRBV28	few	CASSPLAGGSYEQYF	TGTGCCAGCAGCCCACTAGCGGGAGGTAGCTACGAGCAGTACTTC
.	TRBJ2-1	TRBV5-1	medium-sized	CASSLEGDSSYNEQFF	TGCGCCAGCAGCTTGGAGGGGGATAGCTCCTACAATGAGCAGTTCTTC
.	TRBJ2-7	TRBV30	medium-sized	CAWSGSAYEQYF	TGTGCCTGGAGTGGCAGTGCTTACGAGCAGTACTTC
.	TRBJ2-7	TRBV5-1	medium-sized	CASSLRGSYEQYF	TGCGCCAGCAGCTTACGCGGGTCCTACGAGCAGTACTTC
TRBD1	TRBJ1-2	TRBV2	.	CASSEGGQVYTF	TGTGCCAGCAGTGAAGGAGGACAGGTCTACACCTTC
.	TRBJ2-5	TRBV10-3	many	CAISELGSEETQYF	TGTGCCATCAGTGAGCTAGGGTCCGAAGAGACCCAGTACTTC
.	TRBJ2-1	TRBV28	.	CASSYTSSYNEQFF	TGTGCCAGCAGCTACACGAGCTCCTACAATGAGCAGTTCTTC
.	TRBJ1-6	TRBV6-1	medium-sized	CASSQTVNSPLHF	TGTGCCAGCAGTCAGACAGTTAATTCACCCCTCCACTTT
.	TRBJ1-1	TRBV19	few	CASSLKDRRISFF	TGTGCCAGTAGTCTAAAAGACAGGCGTATATCCTTCTTT
.	TRBJ2-1	TRBV20-1	.	CSARRQALTPNEQFF	TGCAGTGCTAGACGGCAGGCGCTAACCCCCAATGAGCAGTTCTTC
.	TRBJ1-1	TRBV19	few	CASTVADTEAFF	TGTGCCAGTACAGTTGCGGACACTGAAGCTTTCTTT
TRBD1	TRBJ2-2	TRBV27	medium-sized	CASSPHFGTGGTGELFF	TGTGCCAGCAGTCCCCATTTCGGGACAGGGGGCACCGGGGAGCTGTTTTTT
.	TRBJ1-3	TRBV6-4	medium-sized	CASSDEQGGNTIYF	TGTGCCAGCAGTGACGAGCAGGGGGGAAACACCATATATTTT
.	TRBJ1-4	TRBV28	many	CASSTWESNRGEKLFF	TGTGCCAGCAGTACATGGGAAAGCAACCGAGGTGAAAAACTGTTTTTT
.	TRBJ1-1	TRBV7-9	.	CASSGSVNTEAFF	TGTGCCAGCTCGGGGTCGGTGAACACTGAAGCTTTCTTT
.	TRBJ1-3	TRBV6-1	few	CASTQTLNSGNTIYF	TGTGCCAGCACCCAGACACTCAACTCTGGAAACACCATATATTTT
.	TRBJ1-1	TRBV5-8	few	CASSPLTMNTEAFF	TGTGCCAGCAGCCCCCTCACCATGAACACTGAAGCTTTCTTT
.	TRBJ2-1	TRBV9	many	CASSVAGRAYNEQFF	TGTGCCAGCAGCGTAGCTGGCAGAGCCTACAATGAGCAGTTCTTC
.	TRBJ2-7	TRBV29-1	many	CSVIEPYEQYF	TGCAGTGTGATTGAGCCCTACGAGCAGTACTTC
.	TRBJ2-5	TRBV5-4	many	CASSPRAAQETQYF	TGTGCCAGCAGCCCCCGCGCAGCCCAAGAGACCCAGTACTTC
TRBD2	TRBJ2-7	TRBV4-1	.	CASSRFLAGETYEQYF	TGCGCCAGCAGCCGTTTTTTAGCGGGGGAAACCTACGAGCAGTACTTC
TRBD1	TRBJ2-7	TRBV5-1	.	CASSKGDSYEQYF	TGCGCCAGCAGCAAAGGGGACAGCTACGAGCAGTACTTC
TRBD2	TRBJ2-7	TRBV4-2	few	CASSQASGLSYEQYF	TGTGCCAGCAGCCAAGCTAGCGGACTCTCCTACGAGCAGTACTTC
.	TRBJ2-2	TRBV25-1	few	CAITTGTYTGELFF	TGTGCCATCACTACGGGCACTTACACCGGGGAGCTGTTTTTT
TRBD1	TRBJ1-6	TRBV6-2/TRBV6-3	medium-sized	CASTRRGQGFSPLHF	TGTGCCAGCACCCGGAGAGGACAGGGGTTCTCACCCCTCCACTTT
TRBD1	TRBJ2-1	TRBV10-3	few	CAISEWIGQGAIGNEQFF	TGTGCCATCAGTGAGTGGATTGGACAGGGGGCGATCGGCAATGAGCAGTTCTTC
TRBD2	TRBJ2-2	TRBV4-2	.	CAAGGGSEELFF	TGTGCCGCGGGGGGGGGAAGTGAGGAGCTGTTTTTT
.	TRBJ1-2	TRBV5-8	.	CASSFMTGQPYGYTF	TGTGCCAGCAGCTTTATGACCGGACAGCCCTATGGCTACACCTTC
TRBD1	TRBJ1-2	TRBV6-1	few	CASSWTGGSAYGYTF	TGTGCCAGCAGCTGGACAGGAGGTTCAGCCTATGGCTACACCTTC
.	TRBJ2-2	TRBV6-1	medium-sized	CASSDQGHGAGELFF	TGTGCCAGCAGTGATCAGGGACATGGGGCCGGGGAGCTGTTTTTT
TRBD2	TRBJ2-7	TRBV7-2	many	CASSLVSSGVYEQYF	TGTGCCAGCAGCTTAGTCTCTAGCGGGGTCTACGAGCAGTACTTC
.	TRBJ2-2	TRBV10-1	medium-sized	CASSDEGKARELFF	TGCGCCAGCAGTGATGAAGGAAAGGCCAGGGAGCTGTTTTTT
.	TRBJ2-3	TRBV5-6	many	CASSLKDTDTQYF	TGTGCCAGCAGCTTAAAAGACACAGATACGCAGTATTTT
TRBD2	TRBJ2-7	TRBV4-1	many	CASSQGLAGETGQYF	TGCGCCAGCAGCCAAGGGTTAGCGGGAGAAACCGGGCAGTACTTC
.	TRBJ2-1	TRBV6-6	medium-sized	CASSYLGINEQFF	TGTGCCAGCAGTTACCTTGGAATAAATGAGCAGTTCTTC
.	TRBJ1-6	TRBV3-1	many	CASSQDLASPNSPLHF	TGTGCCAGCAGCCAAGATTTGGCGTCACCGAATTCACCCCTCCACTTT
TRBD2	TRBJ2-4	TRBV6-2/TRBV6-3	many	CASTHSGGATKNIQYF	TGTGCCAGCACTCATAGCGGGGGGGCCACCAAAAACATTCAGTACTTC
TRBD2	TRBJ2-3	TRBV11-2	many	CASSLGLADYTDTQYF	TGTGCCAGCAGCTTAGGACTAGCGGATTACACAGATACGCAGTATTTT
TRBD2	TRBJ2-3	TRBV11-2	.	CASSSGTSGSTDTQYF	TGTGCCAGCAGCTCTGGGACTAGCGGGAGCACAGATACGCAGTATTTT
.	TRBJ2-2	TRBV7-3	few	CASSLTTGTGELFF	TGTGCCAGCAGCCTAACAACAGGAACCGGGGAGCTGTTTTTT
TRBD1	TRBJ1-6	TRBV7-3	medium-sized	CASSTTGSNSPLHF	TGTGCCAGCAGCACGACAGGGAGTAATTCACCCCTCCACTTT
TRBD2	TRBJ2-5	TRBV10-3	.	CATRTSEQETQYF	TGTGCCACGCGGACTAGCGAACAAGAGACCCAGTACTTC
.	TRBJ2-2	TRBV20-1	.	CSASSGVGELFF	TGCAGTGCTAGTTCAGGAGTCGGGGAGCTGTTTTTT
.	TRBJ1-1	TRBV5-6	many	CASSLVSSRENTEAFF	TGTGCCAGCAGCTTGGTTTCTAGTAGGGAGAACACTGAAGCTTTCTTT
TRBD1	TRBJ2-1	TRBV3-1	many	CASSRTGDEQFF	TGTGCCAGCAGCAGAACAGGGGATGAGCAGTTCTTC
.	TRBJ1-3	TRBV20-1	medium-sized	CSALDPNSGDTIYF	TGCAGTGCTCTAGACCCAAACTCGGGGGACACCATATATTTT
.	TRBJ1-3	TRBV30	medium-sized	CAWSIGLGNTIYF	TGTGCCTGGAGTATAGGGCTTGGAAACACCATATATTTT
TRBD1	TRBJ1-4	TRBV20-1	.	CSAKQGAGEELFF	TGCAGTGCTAAACAGGGGGCAGGCGAAGAACTGTTTTTT
TRBD2	TRBJ2-1	TRBV10-2	many	CASRRGLAGNSEQFF	TGCGCCAGCCGGAGGGGACTAGCGGGAAATTCGGAGCAGTTCTTC